The source of this T cell receptor beta chain is a study of T cells in Graves' hyperthyroidism and ophthalmopathy. Germline loops: CDR1 KGHDR, CDR2 SFDVKD. Trimming took 5 bases from V and 2 from J, leaving 8 bases between them. The CDR3 sequence is 13 residues long. Criteria for exclusion of patients were uncontrolled infection, other autoimmune disease, pregnancy or lactation. This clonotype was found many times. What it binds is unknown. Study-level results: A 13 V-J signature model discriminated ophthalmopathy versus stable hyperthyroidism. Most thyroid clonotypes expanded above 0.001 appeared in blood too. Ophthalmopathy prediction by the model preceded onset by a median approximately 5.9 months.

Amplified TCR beta CDR3 regions came from RNA transcripts. The HTBI primer set drove a first-round RT-PCR of the TCR CDR3. TCRdb passed the multiplex PCR reads through MiXCR, listing each CDR3 protein once. The table lists under 400,000 distinct CDR3 sequences, 21% of them singletons. The rearrangement joins TRBV24-1 to TRBJ2-5; D unresolved. Sequencing input: blood. This receptor was identified in a woman between 45 and 65 years old with Graves' hyperthyroidism. The CDR3 loop is CATSGKVQETQYF. The CDR3 coding sequence is TGTGCCACCAGTGGAAAAGTACAAGAGACCCAGTACTTC.